The entry below describes one T cell receptor beta chain. This clonotype was found many times. There is no known antigen for this receptor. Base-call qualities are not available, and no considerably larger clone is one nucleotide away. The data stem from a study of regulatory T cells in long-lasting Graves disease (dated by TCRdb to the early 2020s). Background for the entire study: In the newly diagnosed Graves' disease group, patients had been taking antithyroid drugs for less than 3 months. Patients with persistent Graves' disease were compared with patients with newly diagnosed Graves' disease using TCR sequencing and RNA sequencing of peripheral blood. The study took place in China and was registered as a clinical trial. TCR sequencing covered 13 persistent and around 20 newly diagnosed Graves' disease patients, 33 samples in total.

The CDR3 spans 16 residues, from the cysteine through the phenylalanine. Of the read, only the CDR3 DNA is kept; its 48 bases are in frame from base 1. The CDR1 and CDR2 encoded by the germline V gene are SGHTA and FQGNSA. V has 3 bases trimmed and J has 7 bases trimmed; junction bases matching no gene number 11. The library was obtained by multiplex PCR. Sequenced using an Illumina HiSeq 4000. TCR beta libraries were built with iRepertoire HTBI primers and Arm-PCR amplification of CDR3 regions. Before sequencing, the PCR products underwent gel purification. The authors processed their data as follows. Gene usage analysis of CDR3 amino acid clonotypes relied on the 60 or so TRBV and about 13 TRBJ segments identified across samples. COPE and FqMerger were used to merge the filtered high-quality paired reads into contigs. BLAST was used to align contigs to IMGT TRBV, TRBD and TRBJ reference genes, and CDR3 was defined according to IMGT. Clonotypes above 0.1% frequency were classified as highly expanded clones. Shannon entropy served as the measure of repertoire diversity, while the Gini coefficient captured V-J evenness. A clonotype was considered public if more than one individual shared it. Clones were called with MiXCR by TCRdb after fastp trimmed the public reads at Q25, and only in-frame beta chains were retained. Entries are consolidated by CDR3 protein sequence, retaining the most common genes and DNA. The authors' filters were not applied to this entry. Across this sample there are 250,000 or so distinct CDR3 sequences, with approximately 20% seen only once. The ten largest account for around 15% of the sample.

Study-level results and caveats: Patients with persistent disease shared more public clonotypes (around 2,500) than newly diagnosed patients did (966). Peripheral blood alone was examined, since thyroid tissue, which constituted the primary lesion, could not be accessed. Persistent disease showed preferential use of TRBV28, TRBJ1-2 and TRBJ2-5, whereas newly diagnosed disease favored TRBV20-1 and TRBJ2-1. Sequencing and analysis were limited to the TCR beta chain. Compared with newly diagnosed patients, patients with persistent Graves' disease had lower TCR Shannon entropy and fewer highly expanded clones, which suggests clonal expansion. The authors acknowledged the small sample size as a limitation that may reduce accuracy.

The sample's time point label, in plain terms: newly diagnosed GD, antithyroid drugs for less than 3 months. For both TCR sequencing and RNA sequencing, RNA was extracted from PBMCs in TRIzol. Graves' disease was diagnosed according to American Thyroid Association guidelines. Patients for the study were recruited at an endocrinology department in Xi'an, China. Each patient gave about 8.1 milliliters of peripheral blood, collected in an EDTA anticoagulant tube. Ficoll Paque Plus density gradient separation was used to isolate PBMCs, and no further T cell sorting was performed. An Agilent 2100 Bioanalyzer and agarose gel were used to check RNA quality, while a NanoDrop 2000 measured RNA concentration. These data were likewise used in another study, on T cells in Graves' hyperthyroidism and ophthalmopathy. As noted in the second study: Graves' hyperthyroidism was defined as stable when no progression to ophthalmopathy occurred over 18 months of follow-up. Hyperthyroidism patients were newly diagnosed, had a disease duration of under 2 months, and were aged 18 to 65 years. Any patient with an uncontrolled infection, another autoimmune disease, pregnancy or lactation was excluded. Clinical symptoms, serum thyroxine and TRAb, thyroid ultrasound, and orbital computed tomography formed the basis for the diagnoses. For the first round of RT-PCR on the TCR CDR3, the HTBI primer set was used together with the Qiagen OneStep RT-PCR kit. Most expanded thyroid clonotypes (frequency above 0.001) were also detected in blood, suggesting blood repertoires may reflect thyroid immune responses. A 13 V-J signature model separated ophthalmopathy from stable hyperthyroidism, with roughly 88% sensitivity and about 81% specificity in cross-validation and 80%/75% in testing. In validation, the model predicted progression to ophthalmopathy with around 71% sensitivity and roughly 75% specificity, a median of 6.5 months before onset. TCR V-J signatures able to tell the groups apart were searched for in a discovery cohort of approximately 95 patients, of whom 43 had Graves' ophthalmopathy and 57 had stable Graves' hyperthyroidism. Whether ophthalmopathy could be predicted prospectively was tested in an independent validation cohort made up of about 20 hyperthyroidism patients plus 17 patients who later progressed to ophthalmopathy. The 95 to 100 discovery patients were randomly divided into training and test sets at a 7:3 ratio. In about six Graves' hyperthyroidism patients, the study also compared T-cell repertoires from thyroid tissue with T-cell repertoires from blood. Once sampling was done, hyperthyroidism patients were given methimazole at a starting dose of 30 mg daily, whereas ophthalmopathy patients were given high-dose intravenous methylprednisolone. The libraries were constructed in a second round of multiplex PCR and then size-selected and purified. Paired-end sequencing of the libraries was performed with 100 bp reads on an Illumina HiSeq2000. SOAPnuke was used to process the raw data, with reads discarded if the reads contained adapters or uncalled bases, had a mean Phred below 15, or lacked an exact constant-primer or identifier match. High-quality paired reads were merged using COPE v1.2.5, and each unique nucleotide sequence was defined as a clonotype. MiTCR v1.1 was used to align the clonotypes against IMGT TRBV, TRBD and TRBJ reference segments. The analysis included only V-J combinations with a frequency above 0.0001, which together covered approximately 99% of the repertoires. A TCS score was defined as the ratio between F50 (clonal expansion) and ExV (chaos), using BLOSUM62-based TCRdist between CDR3 peptides within each V-J. Welch's t-statistics and random forest reduced fewer than 600 V-J features to 13, which were used in a naive Bayes classifier (R e1071). No statistical method was used to set the sample size in advance, and investigators knew the group allocation. The paper describes TCR Vbeta CDR3 sequencing of more than 120 peripheral blood samples, made up of 40 to 45 ophthalmopathy patients, around 78 hyperthyroidism patients and 17 progressor patients.

Sequenced here: peripheral blood mononuclear cells (PBMCs), sampled at new diagnosis, from a patient treated with antithyroid drugs. The chain joins TRBV7-2 to TRBJ2-3; the junction holds 9 bases that match TRBD2. The receptor was derived from a woman aged 25 to 39 with Graves disease. Donor details come from another sample of the same person, matched by shared clones. The CDR3 here reads CASSFYGGGASNTQYF. In nucleotides, the sequence is TGTGCCAGCAGCTTTTACGGCGGGGGGGCGTCTAATACGCAGTATTTT.